This record concerns one T cell receptor beta chain sequence. Brentuximab vedotin exposure varied among the patients, all of whom had relapsed after autologous stem cell transplantation. The sample is drawn from a study of PD-1 blockade in classical Hodgkin lymphoma. Germline CDR1 reads SGHRS; CDR2 reads YFSETQ. The CDR3 contains 14 residues. J gave up 6 bases and V 4 bases, and 9 bases lay outside the gene matches. Produced via immunoSEQ multiplex PCR; TCRdb's table is partial and in-frame only. The repertoire holds 22,000 or so clones, with 77% as singletons. Sequences were derived from peripheral blood mononuclear cells (PBMCs), sampled before the second cycle of nivolumab. The genes are TRBV5-1 and TRBJ1-2; 7 nucleotides line up with TRBD1. This TCR was recovered from a human donor with classical Hodgkin lymphoma. CDR3 sequence: CASSIQGSIDGYTF. The CDR3 DNA sequence: TGCGCCAGCAGCATACAGGGGAGTATCGATGGCTACACCTTC.